A selection of T cell receptor beta chains follows, all from one sample in a study of immune cell composition in non-small cell lung cancer. The repertoire was sequenced with immunoSEQ multiplex PCR; TCRdb's copy has only in-frame clones and lacks some. The sample lists 1,600 or so clones, 79% seen once, with 9.5% to 12% in the top ten. Material for sequencing was non-adjacent lung tissue. These receptors all come from a human donor with non-small cell lung cancer. Both conserved end residues are part of each CDR3. The D gene is left open where the match is weak. A row's size may be missing; if present it is once, few, many or a size class.

d_call clone_size j_call v_call cdr3_nt cdr3_aa
. once TRBJ2-7 TRBV7-2 TGTGCCAGCACCGATACTCGCAGGGCTCGCTACGAGCAGTACTTC CASTDTRRARYEQYF
. . TRBJ2-3 TRBV9 TGTGCCAGCAGCCCCCACTACCCGAGCACAGATACGCAGTATTTT CASSPHYPSTDTQYF
. few TRBJ2-1 TRBV29-1 TGCAGCGTTGAGAACCCATTTACGAGTGAGCAGTTCTTC CSVENPFTSEQFF
TRBD2 . TRBJ2-3 TRBV2 TGTGCAAGCAGGAGTAGCGGGGGGTACACAGATACGCAGTATTTT CASRSSGGYTDTQYF
. . TRBJ1-1 TRBV6-1 TGTGCCAGCAGTTTCCGGGACATCCGTGAAGCTTTCTTT CASSFRDIREAFF
. . TRBJ2-1 TRBV5-1 TGCGCCAGCAGCTTGGAAGGGGCTTTGAATGAGCAGTTCTTC CASSLEGALNEQFF
. once TRBJ2-7 TRBV28 TGTGCCAGCAGCAGGGGCCTTCTGACAGCTTACGAGCAGTACTTC CASSRGLLTAYEQYF
. . TRBJ2-5 TRBV2 TGTGCCAGCAGTGGACAGGTAAAAGAGACCCAGTACTTC CASSGQVKETQYF
. few TRBJ2-1 TRBV4-1 TGCGCCAGCAGCCCCCCCTTGAGTCATGAGCAGTTCTTC CASSPPLSHEQFF
. . TRBJ2-3 TRBV15 TGTGCCACCAGCAGAGATAGGCAGGGGGGACCAGATACGCAGTATTTT CATSRDRQGGPDTQYF
TRBD1 . TRBJ1-2 TRBV19 TGTGCCAGTAGTATGGGACAGGTGGGCTATGGCTACACCTTC CASSMGQVGYGYTF
TRBD2 . TRBJ2-3 TRBV11-2 TGTGCCAGCAGCGGACCGAAAACGGGAGGTAGTGTTGATACGCAGTATTTT CASSGPKTGGSVDTQYF
. . TRBJ1-2 TRBV20-1 TGCAGTGCTCCCTCCTCGGGTGGCTACACCTTC CSAPSSGGYTF
. . TRBJ1-4 TRBV21-1 TGTGCCAGCAGCGGGGGACAGGGAGGAGATGGTGAAAAACTGTTTTTT CASSGGQGGDGEKLFF
TRBD1 . TRBJ2-7 TRBV6-1 TGTGCCAGCAGTCAAGAGCCCGTCGGGACAGACTACGAGCAGTACTTC CASSQEPVGTDYEQYF
TRBD1 . TRBJ1-4 TRBV7-9 TGTGCCAGCAGCTTACAGGGGGGCGTCGATAATGAAAAACTGTTTTTT CASSLQGGVDNEKLFF
. . TRBJ1-5 TRBV7-9 TGTGCCAGCAGCTTATTAGGGGCCCGCAATCAGCCCCAGCATTTT CASSLLGARNQPQHF
TRBD2 . TRBJ2-7 TRBV19 TGTGCCAGTAGTATCTTCGACGCGGGAGATCAGTACTTC CASSIFDAGDQYF
. large TRBJ2-1 TRBV5-6 TGTGCCAGCAGCTTCCCGGGGTTTCCTGAGCAGTTCTTC CASSFPGFPEQFF
TRBD1 . TRBJ1-2 TRBV7-9 TGTGCCAGCAGCCGTGGACAGGGTGAAGGCTACACCTTC CASSRGQGEGYTF
TRBD1 . TRBJ1-1 TRBV5-1 TGCGCCAGCAGCTTGGAGGCAGGGGGCGGATACACTGAAGCTTTCTTT CASSLEAGGGYTEAFF
TRBD1 . TRBJ1-2 TRBV12-5 TGTGCTAGTGGGGGACAGGGGGCGCGGAACTATGGCTACACCTTC CASGGQGARNYGYTF
TRBD1 . TRBJ2-7 TRBV6-1 TGTGCCAGCAGTGAAGGGACAGGGGGCAGCGAGCAGTACTTC CASSEGTGGSEQYF
. . TRBJ2-7 TRBV2 TGTGCCCTAACAGCCAACTCCTACGAGCAGTACTTC CALTANSYEQYF
. . TRBJ1-5 TRBV15 TGTGCCACCAGCAGAGACCCCGGGGGCAATCAGCCCCAGCATTTT CATSRDPGGNQPQHF
. . TRBJ1-5 TRBV5-8 TGTGCCAGCAGCGGACTACAAGGACACCGCGGGAGGCCCCAGCATTTT CASSGLQGHRGRPQHF
. . TRBJ1-3 TRBV7-3 TGTGCCAGCAGCTTAACGACGGGTCCTGGAAACACCATATATTTT CASSLTTGPGNTIYF
. . TRBJ2-5 TRBV29-1 TGCAGCGTTGATAGACAGGTCCAAGAGACCCAGTACTTC CSVDRQVQETQYF
. few TRBJ1-1 TRBV7-3 TGTGCCAGCAGCTTTACACGGGACACTGAAGCTTTCTTT CASSFTRDTEAFF
TRBD1 . TRBJ2-5 TRBV28 TGTGCCAGCAGCCGACAGGGGGGAGGAGAGACCCAGTACTTC CASSRQGGGETQYF
. . TRBJ1-5 TRBV28 TGTGCCAGCAGTTTTTTCGTTAGTAGCAATCAGCCCCAGCATTTT CASSFFVSSNQPQHF
TRBD2 . TRBJ2-3 TRBV2 TGTGCCAGCAGTCCGACTAGCGGAATCACAGATACGCAGTATTTT CASSPTSGITDTQYF
TRBD1 . TRBJ2-3 TRBV7-9 TGTGCCAGCAGCGAGCGGGACAGGGAATTGGATACGCAGTATTTT CASSERDRELDTQYF
. . TRBJ2-7 TRBV28 TGTGCCAGCAGTTGGACAGAAAAGGACTACGAGCAGTACTTC CASSWTEKDYEQYF
TRBD1 . TRBJ1-2 TRBV5-5 TGTGCCAGGGAGACAGGGTCAGTGTATGGCTACACCTTC CARETGSVYGYTF
. . TRBJ1-2 TRBV2 TGTGCCAGCACCCCGTCGAGGACACCCAAAGCGCTGGCGTATGGCTACACCTTC CASTPSRTPKALAYGYTF
. . TRBJ1-1 TRBV5-1 TGCGCCAGCAGCCCCCGCGGGCCGGAGGCATCTGAAGCTTTCTTT CASSPRGPEASEAFF
. few TRBJ2-1 TRBV7-3 TGTGCCAGCAGCTTAAATCTAGGGGGGGGAAACAATGAGCAGTTCTTC CASSLNLGGGNNEQFF
. . TRBJ2-1 TRBV28 TGTGCCAGCACCGGCGGTCCTCTTTGGTTCTTC CASTGGPLWFF
TRBD2 . TRBJ2-1 TRBV27 TGTGCCAGCAGTCTAACGGGAGGTCAAGGGCAGTTCTTC CASSLTGGQGQFF
TRBD2 . TRBJ2-7 TRBV5-4 TGTGCCAGCAGCACCCAAGGACTAGTGTCCCACGAGCAGTACTTC CASSTQGLVSHEQYF
. . TRBJ2-7 TRBV6-6 TGTGCCAGCGGTCGGGGAGGATCCTACGAGCAGTACTTC CASGRGGSYEQYF
. . TRBJ2-2 TRBV4-1 TGCGCCAGCAGCCAAGCTGGTCAGTGGTCCGGGGAGCTGTTTTTT CASSQAGQWSGELFF
TRBD2 . TRBJ2-1 TRBV6-1 TGTGCCCTCGGGGAATGGCGGGAGTCTTGGAATGAGCAGTTCTTC CALGEWRESWNEQFF
. . TRBJ2-5 TRBV5-1 TGCGCCAGCAGCCCGAGGACAGCTATGGAGACCCAGTACTTC CASSPRTAMETQYF
. once TRBJ2-1 TRBV7-9 TGTGCCAGCAGCTTAAAGTACCTGGCGGCTCATACTTACAATGAGCAGTTCTTC CASSLKYLAAHTYNEQFF
TRBD2 . TRBJ2-5 TRBV7-2 TGTGCCAGCAGTCGCGGGGGGACGGGGGAGACCCAGTACTTC CASSRGGTGETQYF
TRBD1 . TRBJ2-7 TRBV25-1 TGTGCCAGCAGTGAGGGAAGGGGGCTGAACGAGCAGTACTTC CASSEGRGLNEQYF
. . TRBJ1-5 TRBV11-2 TGTGCCAGCAGCTTAACGGTTGGGACTACCAATCAGCCCCAGCATTTT CASSLTVGTTNQPQHF
. . TRBJ1-1 TRBV5-1 TGCGCCAGCAGCTCTTTGGGCGGGGAGACTGAAGCTTTCTTT CASSSLGGETEAFF
. once TRBJ2-2 TRBV5-1 TGCGCCAGCAGCTTGGTGTCCGAGACCGGGGAGCTGTTTTTT CASSLVSETGELFF
. . TRBJ2-1 TRBV19 TGTGCCAGTACTTCTTGGCCGGGAAACTCCTACAATGAGCAGTTCTTC CASTSWPGNSYNEQFF
TRBD2 . TRBJ2-7 TRBV2 TGTGCCAGCAGTGGGGGAGGGACTAGATCCTCCTACGAGCAGTACTTC CASSGGGTRSSYEQYF
. . TRBJ1-1 TRBV25-1 TGTGCCAGCAGACAGCTACGGAACACTGAAGCTTTCTTT CASRQLRNTEAFF